The entry below describes one T cell receptor (beta chain). Its antigen is unidentified. For every donor, a draw yielded 7.5 to 10 milliliters of peripheral blood. The germline V gene encodes CDR1 SGHNT and CDR2 YYREEE (reference sequence). The CDR3 has 14 amino acids. Losses at the gene ends were 3 bases for V and 2 bases for J; bases not matched to a gene: 3. Combining a sample-barcoded 5' primer with a J-beta primer mix, a second PCR ran for 7 to 11 cycles. Through a template-switch adaptor with 12 random nucleotides, each cDNA molecule received a tag. MiXCR, run by TCRdb on the 5' RACE reads, gives a single entry per CDR3 protein. The table records around 580,000 distinct CDR3 sequences, more than 45% of them present only once. This record belongs to a study of blood T cells in healthy people across ages. Study-level results: Strong correlation existed between TCR beta diversity and naive T cell percentage. TCR beta diversity, measured per million T cells, fell in a roughly linear way with age.

Input material: blood. The rearrangement joins TRBV5-4 to TRBJ1-2; TRBD1 matches at 8 bases. The TCR was taken from a man older than 75 in good health. CDR3 residues: CASSSWTGNYGYTF. The CDR3 DNA reads TGTGCCAGCAGCTCGTGGACAGGGAACTATGGCTACACCTTC.